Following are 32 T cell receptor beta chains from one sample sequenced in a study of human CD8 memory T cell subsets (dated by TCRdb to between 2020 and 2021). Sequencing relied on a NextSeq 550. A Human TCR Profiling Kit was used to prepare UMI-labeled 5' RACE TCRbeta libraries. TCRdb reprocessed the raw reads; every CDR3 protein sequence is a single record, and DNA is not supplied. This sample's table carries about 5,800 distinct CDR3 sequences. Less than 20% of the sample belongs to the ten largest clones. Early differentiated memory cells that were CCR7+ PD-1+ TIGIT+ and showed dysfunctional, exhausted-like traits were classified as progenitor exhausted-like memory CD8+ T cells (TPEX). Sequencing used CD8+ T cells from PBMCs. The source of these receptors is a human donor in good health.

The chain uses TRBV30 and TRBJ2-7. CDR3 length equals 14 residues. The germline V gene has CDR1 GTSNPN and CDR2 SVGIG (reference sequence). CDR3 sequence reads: CAWTLDRPAYEQYF.

The CDR3 sequence: CASSYTSGRANEQFF. V and J are TRBV11-2 and TRBJ2-1; the TRBD2 assignment by TCRdb is unverifiable without DNA. In germline, CDR1 is SGHAT, CDR2 FQNNGV. This CDR3 is built from 15 residues.

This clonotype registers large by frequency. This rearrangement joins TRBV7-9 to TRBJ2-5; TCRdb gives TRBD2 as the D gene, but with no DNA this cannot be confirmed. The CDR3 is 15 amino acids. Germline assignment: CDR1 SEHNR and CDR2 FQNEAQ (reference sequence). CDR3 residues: CASSLAVEGGKTQYF.

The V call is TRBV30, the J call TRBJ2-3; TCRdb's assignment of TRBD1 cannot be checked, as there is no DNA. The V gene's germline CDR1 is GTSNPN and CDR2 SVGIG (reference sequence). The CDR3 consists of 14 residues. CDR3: CAWSSGGRTDTQYF.

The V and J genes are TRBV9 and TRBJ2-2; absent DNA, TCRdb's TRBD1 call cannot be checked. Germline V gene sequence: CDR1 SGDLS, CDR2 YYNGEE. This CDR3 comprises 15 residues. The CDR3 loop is CASSVGKRGTGELFF.

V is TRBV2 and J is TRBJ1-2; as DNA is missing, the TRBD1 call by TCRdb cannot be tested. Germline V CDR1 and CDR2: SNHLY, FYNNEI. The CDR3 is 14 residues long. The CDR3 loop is CASTHGGVNYGYTF.

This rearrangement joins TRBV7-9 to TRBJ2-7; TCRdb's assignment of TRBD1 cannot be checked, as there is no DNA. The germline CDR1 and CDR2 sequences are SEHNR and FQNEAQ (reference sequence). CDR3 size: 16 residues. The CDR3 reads CASSPRTGFSSYEQYF. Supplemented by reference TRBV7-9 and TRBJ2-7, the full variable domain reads DTGVSQNPRHKITKRGQNVTFRCDPISEHNRLYWYRQTLGQGPEFLTYFQNEAQLEKSRLLSDRFSAERPKGSFSTLEIQRTEQGDSAMYLCASSPRTGFSSYEQYFGPGTRLTVT.

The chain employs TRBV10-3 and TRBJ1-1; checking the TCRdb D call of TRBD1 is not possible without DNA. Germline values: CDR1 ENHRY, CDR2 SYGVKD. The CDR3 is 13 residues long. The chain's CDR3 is CATLRKGDTEAFF.

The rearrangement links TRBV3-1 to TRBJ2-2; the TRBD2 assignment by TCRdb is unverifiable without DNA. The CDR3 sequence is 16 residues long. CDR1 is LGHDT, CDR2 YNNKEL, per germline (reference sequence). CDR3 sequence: CASSRPTFSNTGELFF.

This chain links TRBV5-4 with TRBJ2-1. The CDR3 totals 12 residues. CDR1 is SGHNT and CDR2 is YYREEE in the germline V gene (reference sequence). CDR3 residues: CASSVTYNEQFF.

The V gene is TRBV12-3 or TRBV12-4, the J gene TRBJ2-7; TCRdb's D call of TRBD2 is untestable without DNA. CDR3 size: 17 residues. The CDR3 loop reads CASSSLPSTVPSSEQYF.

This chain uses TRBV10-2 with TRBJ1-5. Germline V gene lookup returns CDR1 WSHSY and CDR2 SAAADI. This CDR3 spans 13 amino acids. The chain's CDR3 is CATGPQPNQPQHF.

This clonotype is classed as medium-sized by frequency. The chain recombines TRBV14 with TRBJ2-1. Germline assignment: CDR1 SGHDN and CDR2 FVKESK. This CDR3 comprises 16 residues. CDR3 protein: CASSQDHTDSYNEQFF.

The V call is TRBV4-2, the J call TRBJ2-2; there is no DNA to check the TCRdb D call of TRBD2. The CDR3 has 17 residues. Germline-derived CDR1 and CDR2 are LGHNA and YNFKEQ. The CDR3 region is CASSQDEGEGTTGELFF.

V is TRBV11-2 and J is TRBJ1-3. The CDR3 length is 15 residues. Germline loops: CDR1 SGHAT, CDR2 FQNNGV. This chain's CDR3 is CASSLGANSGNTIYF.

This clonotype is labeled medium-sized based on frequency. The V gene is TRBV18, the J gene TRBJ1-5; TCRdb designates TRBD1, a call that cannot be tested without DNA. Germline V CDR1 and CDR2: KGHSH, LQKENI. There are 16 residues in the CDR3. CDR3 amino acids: CASSPPGQGFNQPQHF. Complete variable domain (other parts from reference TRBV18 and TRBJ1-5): NAGVMQNPRHLVRRRGQEARLRCSPMKGHSHVYWYRQLPEEGLKFMVYLQKENIIDESGMPKERFSAEFPKEGPSILRIQQVVRGDSAAYFCASSPPGQGFNQPQHFGDGTRLSIL.

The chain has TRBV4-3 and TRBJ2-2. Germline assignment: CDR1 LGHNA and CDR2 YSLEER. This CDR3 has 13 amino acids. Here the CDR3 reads CASSLGFPGELFF.

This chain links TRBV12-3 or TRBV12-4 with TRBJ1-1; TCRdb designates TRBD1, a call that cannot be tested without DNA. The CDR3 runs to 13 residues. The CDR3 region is CASSPGRGTEAFF.

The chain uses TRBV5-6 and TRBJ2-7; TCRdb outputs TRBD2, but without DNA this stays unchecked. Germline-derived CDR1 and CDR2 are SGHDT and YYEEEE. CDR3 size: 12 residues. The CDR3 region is CASSLVGSEQYF. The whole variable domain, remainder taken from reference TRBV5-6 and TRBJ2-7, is DAGVTQSPTHLIKTRGQQVTLRCSPKSGHDTVSWYQQALGQGPQFIFQYYEEEERQRGNFPDRFSGHQFPNYSSELNVNALLLGDSALYLCASSLVGSEQYFGPGTRLTVT.

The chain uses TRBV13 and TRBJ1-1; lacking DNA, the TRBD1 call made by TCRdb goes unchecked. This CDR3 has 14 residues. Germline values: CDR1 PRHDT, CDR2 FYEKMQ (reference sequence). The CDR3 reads CASSSPGLNTEAFF.

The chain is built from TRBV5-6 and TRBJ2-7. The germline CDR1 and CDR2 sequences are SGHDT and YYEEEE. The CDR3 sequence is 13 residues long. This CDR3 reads CASSLNRRYEQYF.

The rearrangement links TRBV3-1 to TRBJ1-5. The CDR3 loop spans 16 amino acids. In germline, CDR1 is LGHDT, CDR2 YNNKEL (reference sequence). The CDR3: CASSQDGVLEGQPQHF. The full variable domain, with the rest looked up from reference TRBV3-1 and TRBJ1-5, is DTAVSQTPKYLVTQMGNDKSIKCEQNLGHDTMYWYKQDSKKFLKIMFSYNNKELIINETVPNRFSPKSPDKAHLNLHINSLELGDSAVYFCASSQDGVLEGQPQHFGDGTRLSIL.

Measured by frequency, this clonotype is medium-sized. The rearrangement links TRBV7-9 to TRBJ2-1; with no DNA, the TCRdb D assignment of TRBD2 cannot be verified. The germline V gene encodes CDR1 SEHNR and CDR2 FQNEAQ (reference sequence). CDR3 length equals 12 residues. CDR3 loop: CASGGWGNEQFF.

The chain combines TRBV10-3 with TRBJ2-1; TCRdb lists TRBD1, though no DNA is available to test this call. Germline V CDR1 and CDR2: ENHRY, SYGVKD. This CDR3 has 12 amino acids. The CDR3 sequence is CAISDWGNEQFF.

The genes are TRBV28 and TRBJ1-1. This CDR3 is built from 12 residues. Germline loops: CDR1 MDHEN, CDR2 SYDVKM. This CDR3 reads CASSGWSTEAFF. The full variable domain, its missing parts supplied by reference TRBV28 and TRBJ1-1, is DVKVTQSSRYLVKRTGEKVFLECVQDMDHENMFWYRQDPGLGLRLIYFSYDVKMKEKGDIPEGYSVSREKKERFSLILESASTNQTSMYLCASSGWSTEAFFGQGTRLTVV.

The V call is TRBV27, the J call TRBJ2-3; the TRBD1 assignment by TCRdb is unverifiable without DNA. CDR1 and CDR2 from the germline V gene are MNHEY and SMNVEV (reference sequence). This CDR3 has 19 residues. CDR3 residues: CASTSWDAVGVEYTDTQYF.

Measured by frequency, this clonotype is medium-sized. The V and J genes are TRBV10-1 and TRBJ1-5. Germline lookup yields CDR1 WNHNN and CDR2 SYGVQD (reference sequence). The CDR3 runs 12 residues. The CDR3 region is CASSGGNQPQHF.

The CDR3 spells CASSLGVNTEAFF. The rearrangement joins TRBV4-1 to TRBJ1-1; TCRdb designates TRBD1, a call that cannot be tested without DNA. The CDR3 spans 13 residues. Germline V gene data show CDR1 as MGHRA and CDR2 as YSYEKL.

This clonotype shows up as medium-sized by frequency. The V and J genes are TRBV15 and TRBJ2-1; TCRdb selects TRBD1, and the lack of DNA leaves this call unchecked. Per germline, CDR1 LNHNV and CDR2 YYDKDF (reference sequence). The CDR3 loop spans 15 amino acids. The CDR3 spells CATRLGTSSYNEQFF.

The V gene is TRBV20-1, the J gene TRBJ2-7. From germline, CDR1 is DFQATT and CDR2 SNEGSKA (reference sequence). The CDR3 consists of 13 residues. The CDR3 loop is CSARERISYEQYF.

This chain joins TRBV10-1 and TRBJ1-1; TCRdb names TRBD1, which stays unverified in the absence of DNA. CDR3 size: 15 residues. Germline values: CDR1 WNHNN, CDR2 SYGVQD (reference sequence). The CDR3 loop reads CASSEIQGRNTEAFF.

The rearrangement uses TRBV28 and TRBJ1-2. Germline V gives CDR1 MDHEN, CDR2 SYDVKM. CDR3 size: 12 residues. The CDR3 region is CASSSDTIQNTF.